This T cell receptor beta chain was found in a study of blood T cells in healthy people across ages. General observations from the study: Diversity estimated from one million T cells was considered an underestimate. More naive CD4+ cells and higher diversity were found in long-lived than in aged donors.

This clonotype showed up just a few times. What it recognizes is unknown. This CDR3 region has 12 residues. Germline V lookup: CDR1 SQVTM, CDR2 ANQGSEA. V lost 4 bases and J 4 bases, leaving 9 bases between the germline ends. Then a second PCR, running roughly 7 to 11 cycles, was carried out with a sample-barcoded 5' primer and a J-beta primer mix. Every individual sample yielded 3 million or more paired-end reads (each containing CDR3). A single record per CDR3 protein comes from TCRdb applying MiXCR to the 5' RACE reads. The sample yields about 1 million distinct CDR3 sequences, 40% to 45% seen once.

The receptor's source is a woman between 55 and 75 years old in good health. Sequences were obtained from blood. The genes are TRBV29-1 and TRBJ2-3, with D possibly matching TRBD2 (6 bases). CDR3 coding DNA: TGCAGCGTTGTCGGGAGACCAGATACGCAGTATTTT. Protein sequence: CSVVGRPDTQYF.